This T cell receptor (beta chain) was obtained from a study of blood T cells in healthy people across ages. With a J-beta primer mix and a sample-barcoded 5' primer, a second PCR ran roughly 6 to 11 cycles. TCRdb itself ran the 5' RACE reads through MiXCR, one entry per CDR3 protein. The sample has 700,000 or so distinct CDR3 sequences, roughly 20% seen once. There are 13 residues in the CDR3. The junction had 11 bases not matched to a gene; V was cut back by 6 bases and J by 9 bases. Per the germline V gene, CDR1 is DFQATT and CDR2 is SNEGSKA (reference sequence). The V call is TRBV20-1, the J call TRBJ2-4, with TRBD1 identical over 7 bases. The sequence derives from a man between 65 and 85 years old in good health. The sequencing sample was made of blood. The CDR3 nucleotides read TGCAGTGCCCCTCTAGGGGGCGCAGGCATTCAGTACTTC. Amino acid sequence: CSAPLGGAGIQYF.